The 21 T cell receptor beta chains below were found in one sample sequenced in a study of patients and donors after allogeneic stem cell transplantation. TCRdb passed the RT-PCR reads through MiXCR, listing each CDR3 protein once. The sample has 410,000 or so distinct CDR3 sequences, approximately 16% seen once; the top ten hold less than 8.5%. The material sequenced was blood, either unsorted or a sorted T cell fraction (not recorded which). These receptors were taken from a human donor who was either an allogeneic HSCT recipient or a stem cell or donor lymphocyte infusion donor (not recorded which). It is not recorded whose cells these are; they may come from a transplant donor.

This clonotype was picked up a small number of times. This chain links TRBV7-2 with TRBJ1-2, with D possibly TRBD1 on 6 matching bases. Per the germline V gene, CDR1 is SGHTA and CDR2 is FQGNSA. The ends were cut back, 1 base at V and 10 bases at J, with 13 bases in the middle. The CDR3 contains 13 residues. DNA of the CDR3: TGTGCCAGCAGCTTAGGGCAGGGGCGGTCCTACACCTTC. Amino acids: CASSLGQGRSYTF.

The rearrangement links TRBV4-1 to TRBJ2-1; 7 nucleotides match TRBD1. This CDR3 is built from 15 residues. The ends lost 1 base at V and 8 bases at J; junction bases unmatched: 8. Per the germline V gene, CDR1 is MGHRA and CDR2 is YSYEKL. The CDR3 is CASSQGQTGSDEQFF. The CDR3 DNA reads as TGCGCCAGCAGCCAAGGCCAGACAGGGTCGGATGAGCAGTTCTTC.

V gene TRBV13 combines with J gene TRBJ2-1, with 8 bases fitting TRBD2. J lost 3 bases, V lost 5 bases, and 9 bases had no gene match. Germline CDR1 reads PRHDT; CDR2 reads FYEKMQ (reference sequence). CDR3 length: 16 residues. DNA for the CDR3: TGTGCCAGCAGCCCCTTGCTGAGCGGGAGCTACAATGAGCAGTTCTTC. Amino acid sequence: CASSPLLSGSYNEQFF. The entire variable domain, with the rest obtained from reference TRBV13 and TRBJ2-1, is as follows: AAGVIQSPRHLIKEKRETATLKCYPIPRHDTVYWYQQGPGQDPQFLISFYEKMQSDKGSIPDRFSAQQFSDYHSELNMSSLELGDSALYFCASSPLLSGSYNEQFFGPGTRLTVL.

In its sample, this clonotype was seen a few times. The chain recombines TRBV24-1 with TRBJ2-2; 7 nucleotides line up with TRBD2. Germline assignment: CDR1 KGHDR and CDR2 SFDVKD. Germline trimming cut 4 bases from V and 0 bases from J; bases unmatched to any gene: 4. The CDR3 consists of 16 residues. In DNA form, the CDR3 reads TGTGCCACCAGTGACCCCGGGGGGTCGAACACCGGGGAGCTGTTTTTT. This codes for CATSDPGGSNTGELFF.

V usage is TRBV5-1 and J usage is TRBJ1-3; tentative D call: TRBD1 (6 bases). The V gene lost 2 bases and the J gene lost 2 bases, with 11 bases spanning the gap. The CDR3 totals 15 residues. Germline V gene lookup returns CDR1 SGHRS and CDR2 YFSETQ. In DNA, the CDR3 is TGCGCCAGCAGCTTTTCAGGGGACCCTGGAAACACCATATATTTT. Amino acid sequence: CASSFSGDPGNTIYF.

This clonotype showed up just a few times. The chain links TRBV10-3 to TRBJ1-1, with D maybe TRBD1 (5 bases). Germline V lookup: CDR1 ENHRY, CDR2 SYGVKD. Trimming removed 0 bases from V and 11 bases from J, with 13 bases in between. The length of the CDR3 is 13 residues. CDR3 protein: CAISESVRDGAFF. DNA for the CDR3: TGTGCCATCAGTGAGTCCGTAAGGGACGGGGCTTTCTTT.

V gene TRBV7-2 combines with J gene TRBJ2-7; 8 nucleotides align to TRBD1. Germline-derived CDR1 and CDR2 are SGHTA and FQGNSA. The V gene end was trimmed by 2 bases and the J gene end by 0 bases; junction bases not matched to a gene: 3. This CDR3 contains 15 residues. The CDR3 loop is CASSLWDRSSYEQYF. For the CDR3, the DNA is TGTGCCAGCAGCTTATGGGACAGGAGCTCCTACGAGCAGTACTTC. The full variable domain, its missing parts supplied by reference TRBV7-2 and TRBJ2-7, is GAGVSQSPSNKVTEKGKDVELRCDPISGHTALYWYRQSLGQGLEFLIYFQGNSAPDKSGLPSDRFSAERTGGSVSTLTIQRTQQEDSAVYLCASSLWDRSSYEQYFGPGTRLTVT.

V is TRBV6-5 and J is TRBJ1-6, with a weak D call TRBD1 (5 bases). The CDR3 extends over 13 amino acids. Deletions cut 0 bases from V and 14 bases from J, with 11 bases between. From germline, CDR1 is MNHEY and CDR2 SVGAGI. The CDR3 spells CASSYSKGITLHF. DNA for the CDR3: TGTGCCAGCAGTTACTCGAAGGGGATCACCCTCCACTTT.

Only a few counts were recorded for this clonotype. The chain has TRBV4-1 and TRBJ2-1; 10 nucleotides agree with TRBD2. The CDR3 loop spans 14 amino acids. The J segment lost 5 bases and the V segment lost 7 bases, leaving 5 bases of the junction unmatched. The germline V gene encodes CDR1 MGHRA and CDR2 YSYEKL. CDR3 sequence: CASKLSGGDNEQFF. Written as DNA, the CDR3 is TGCGCCAGCAAATTGAGCGGGGGGGACAATGAGCAGTTCTTC.

This clonotype came up a few times. This chain uses TRBV4-1 with TRBJ2-7; tentative D call: TRBD1 (6 bases). The CDR3 covers 19 residues. V was trimmed by 0 bases and J by 7 bases, leaving 28 bases between them. The germline CDR1 and CDR2 sequences are MGHRA and YSYEKL. CDR3 in amino acids: CASSQERVQGSGVWGEQYF. In nucleotides, the CDR3 is TGCGCCAGCAGCCAAGAGAGGGTTCAGGGGAGCGGAGTTTGGGGTGAGCAGTACTTC.

J is TRBJ2-1 and V is TRBV11-3, with D possibly being TRBD1 or TRBD2 (5 bases each). CDR1 and CDR2 (germline): SGHNT, YENEEA. V lost 4 bases and J 5 bases, leaving 9 bases between the germline ends. This CDR3 spans 13 amino acids. The CDR3 nucleotides are TGTGCCAGCAGCTCAATGGGGGACAATGAGCAGTTCTTC. Translating it yields CASSSMGDNEQFF.

The V call is TRBV9, the J call TRBJ2-7; TRBD2 matches 8 bases. The CDR3 loop spans 15 amino acids. The trim removed 1 base at V and 5 bases at J, leaving 8 bases unmatched. CDR1 and CDR2 (germline): SGDLS, YYNGEE. The CDR3 sequence: CASSVRPGGVHEQYF. In nucleotides, the CDR3 is TGTGCCAGCAGCGTAAGGCCCGGGGGGGTCCACGAGCAGTACTTC.

The chain employs TRBV24-1 and TRBJ2-2; 7 nucleotides line up with TRBD1. J was trimmed by 1 base and V by 4 bases; bases with no gene match: 8. The CDR3 has 17 amino acids. Germline CDR1 and CDR2: KGHDR and SFDVKD. The CDR3, as DNA: TGTGCCACCAGTGAACCACAGGGGTTGGGGAACACCGGGGAGCTGTTTTTT. Protein product: CATSEPQGLGNTGELFF.

This clonotype was detected a few times. The chain recombines TRBV10-3 with TRBJ2-7, with TRBD1 matching 9 bases. CDR3 size: 15 residues. J was trimmed by 5 bases and V by 0 bases; bases with no gene match: 5. Germline V gene data show CDR1 as ENHRY and CDR2 as SYGVKD. CDR3 coding DNA: TGTGCCATCAGTGAGTCGGGGACAGGGATCGACGAGCAGTACTTC. Encoded protein: CAISESGTGIDEQYF.

This chain joins TRBV18 and TRBJ2-3, with 9 bases matching TRBD1. The CDR3 is 16 residues long. From germline, CDR1 is KGHSH and CDR2 LQKENI. Unmatched junction bases numbered 11, after V lost 4 bases and J lost 6 bases. CDR3 in DNA: TGTGCCAGCTCACAACGCCGGGACAGGGCTTTCGATACGCAGTATTTT. Translating it yields CASSQRRDRAFDTQYF.

In this sample, this clonotype turned up a few times. This rearrangement joins TRBV12-3 or TRBV12-4 to TRBJ2-6; D call uncertain. The CDR3 has 17 residues. Trimming pared 6 bases from V and 0 bases from J, leaving 15 bases between. The CDR3 coding sequence is TGTGCCAGCAGCCGGGCAGCCAGCCCCTCTGGGGCCAACGTCCTGACTTTC. Amino acid sequence: CASSRAASPSGANVLTF.

The rearrangement joins TRBV20-1 to TRBJ2-7; weak D call: TRBD1 (5 bases). The V and J ends lost 6 bases and 3 bases respectively, with 12 bases between them. The CDR3 has 12 amino acids. From germline, CDR1 is DFQATT and CDR2 SNEGSKA (reference sequence). The CDR3 sequence: CSALGHNYEQYF. CDR3 DNA sequence: TGCAGTGCCCTAGGACATAACTACGAGCAGTACTTC.

The DNA for the CDR3 is TGTGCCAGTAGGCCCGGGACCGGGAAGTACGAGCAGTATTTT. It yields the protein CASRPGTGKYEQYF. V usage is TRBV19 and J usage is TRBJ2-3, with D perhaps matching TRBD1 or TRBD2 (5 bases each). The CDR3 covers 14 residues. Germline V gives CDR1 LNHDA, CDR2 SQIVND (reference sequence). The V gene lost 6 bases and the J gene lost 11 bases, with 21 bases spanning the gap.

This clonotype was counted a few times. The chain has TRBV11-2 and TRBJ1-2; D gene unclear. This CDR3 contains 13 residues. V was clipped by 5 bases and J by 2 bases, with 9 bases between them. Germline CDR1 reads SGHAT; CDR2 reads FQNNGV. This chain's CDR3 is CASSPERNYGYTF. The DNA of the CDR3 is TGTGCCAGCAGCCCGGAAAGAAACTATGGCTACACCTTC.

The chain employs TRBV20-1 and TRBJ1-5, with 7 bases lining up with TRBD1. The CDR3 contains 15 residues. J was trimmed by 2 bases and V by 6 bases; bases with no gene match: 10. Per the germline V gene, CDR1 is DFQATT and CDR2 is SNEGSKA (reference sequence). The CDR3 spells CSARRGQRGNQPQHF. The CDR3 coding sequence is TGCAGTGCAAGAAGGGGGCAGAGAGGCAATCAGCCCCAGCATTTT.

The chain couples TRBV6-5 to TRBJ1-5; the D is unclear. This CDR3 is 18 amino acids long. Trimming shortened V by 1 base and J by 0 bases, and 16 bases separated the two germline ends. Per germline, CDR1 MNHEY and CDR2 SVGAGI. Written as DNA, the CDR3 is TGTGCCAGCAGTTACTTACCTCCCGGATCAAATAGCAATCAGCCCCAGCATTTT. Its protein product is CASSYLPPGSNSNQPQHF.